The clone carrying this T cell receptor (beta chain) was observed a single time. The sample belongs to a study of blood T cell repertoires in COVID-19. Study summary: COVID-19 samples from acute and convalescent phases originated in the United States, Italy and Spain. Sample material is recorded as cDNA or gDNA derived from T cells, B-cell-depleted T cells, or PBMCs.

Authors' methods: It was from reference gene primer amplification that nucleated cell counts were estimated. Here immunoSEQ multiplex PCR was the method, and the copy in TCRdb shows in-frame clones only, minus some. That table furnishes V, J and clone size, whereas the DNA furnished D and trimming. The sample carries 250,000 to 350,000 clones, about 89% recorded once. The sample comprised peripheral blood. This TCR was sampled from a man aged 25-40 years with acute or convalescent COVID-19.

Written as DNA, the CDR3 is TGTGCCAGCAGTGAAACCGGACGGGGAGCTTTCTTT. This encodes CASSETGRGAFF. This chain joins TRBV25-1 and TRBJ1-1; D unresolved. The CDR3 is 12 amino acids. Germline loops: CDR1 MGHDK, CDR2 SYGVNS. V lost 2 bases, J lost 10 bases, and 11 bases lay in between.